The next 11 T cell receptor beta chains were all read from a single sample in a study of blood T cell repertoires in COVID-19. Some clones are missing from TCRdb's copy, which holds only in-frame ones; the method was immunoSEQ multiplex PCR. The sample shows more than 200,000 clones, about 85% of them seen only once. Specimen: peripheral blood. Receptor source: a man aged 70-80 years with acute or convalescent COVID-19.

This clone was counted between two and nine times. The rearrangement joins TRBV12-3 or TRBV12-4 to TRBJ2-1; no clear D. The CDR3 sequence is 12 residues long. Trimming left V 7 bases short and J 8 bases short, with 12 bases between. The CDR3 nucleotides are TGTGCCAGCACCCCCTCGGTGGATGAGCAGTTCTTC. It is translated as CASTPSVDEQFF.

This clone was counted between two and nine times. The rearrangement uses TRBV27 and TRBJ1-5; 10 positions agree with TRBD1. The CDR3 is 18 amino acids. Germline lookup yields CDR1 MNHEY and CDR2 SMNVEV (reference sequence). J gave up 4 bases and V 6 bases, and 15 bases lay outside the gene matches. For the CDR3, the DNA is TGTGCCAGCAGGCGGGGACAGGGGCAGGATATGAGAAATCAGCCCCAGCATTTT. It specifies CASRRGQGQDMRNQPQHF.

This chain connects TRBV5-1 to TRBJ1-2, with a weak D call TRBD1 (6 bases). Germline V gene lookup returns CDR1 SGHRS and CDR2 YFSETQ. Trimming removed 6 bases from V and 7 bases from J, with 19 bases in between. This CDR3 comprises 14 residues. CDR3 sequence: CASNRDPSVGGYTF. CDR3 DNA sequence: TGCGCCAGCAACAGGGATCCCTCGGTAGGTGGCTACACCTTC.

A few counts support this clone. The chain links TRBV5-5 to TRBJ2-7; D might be TRBD1 (5 bases). Trimming took 4 bases from V and 5 from J, leaving 16 bases between them. Germline-derived CDR1 and CDR2 are SGHKS and YYEKEE (reference sequence). The length of the CDR3 is 14 residues. The CDR3 loop is CASSTATVPHEQYF. CDR3 in DNA: TGTGCCAGCAGCACAGCGACAGTACCCCACGAGCAGTACTTC.

This clone was seen just once. V and J are TRBV19 and TRBJ2-4; weak D call: TRBD1 (6 bases). V was cut by 3 bases and J by 0 bases, with 15 bases left in between. Germline-derived CDR1 and CDR2 are LNHDA and SQIVND (reference sequence). This CDR3 has 17 amino acids. The CDR3 region is CASSIGPGTLAKNIQYF. Written as DNA, the CDR3 is TGTGCCAGTAGTATCGGTCCAGGGACACTAGCCAAAAACATTCAGTACTTC. The whole variable domain, filled in from reference TRBV19 and TRBJ2-4, reads DGGITQSPKYLFRKEGQNVTLSCEQNLNHDAMYWYRQDPGQGLRLIYYSQIVNDFQKGDIAEGYSVSREKKESFPLTVTSAQKNPTAFYLCASSIGPGTLAKNIQYFGAGTRLSVL.

V is TRBV29-1 and J is TRBJ1-1, with D perhaps TRBD1 (5 bases). Trimming took off 5 bases at V and 0 bases at J, with 13 bases between the two ends. Germline assignment: CDR1 SQVTM and CDR2 ANQGSEA. CDR3 size: 14 residues. The CDR3 DNA sequence: TGCAGCGTTTCTAAGGGGCACATGAACACTGAAGCTTTCTTT. Translated: CSVSKGHMNTEAFF.

The chain uses TRBV7-2 and TRBJ2-1, with 11 bases lining up with TRBD2. This CDR3 spans 16 amino acids. The V and J ends lost 5 bases and 3 bases, in that order; junction bases with no gene match: 6. CDR1 SGHTA and CDR2 FQGNSA come from the germline V gene. The CDR3 protein is CASSNQGLADYNEQFF. In DNA, the CDR3 is TGTGCCAGCAGCAATCAGGGACTAGCGGACTACAATGAGCAGTTCTTC.

V is TRBV18 and J is TRBJ1-1, with 8 bases matching TRBD1. Unmatched junction bases numbered 7, after V lost 3 bases and J lost 7 bases. This CDR3 is 14 amino acids long. CDR1 and CDR2 (germline): KGHSH, LQKENI. The CDR3 DNA reads TGTGCCAGCTCACCGGACAGGGTCGGTGTTGAAGCTTTCTTT. Translation: CASSPDRVGVEAFF.

The chain links TRBV27 to TRBJ1-1; no definite D call. The CDR3 is 13 amino acids. Trimming left V 4 bases short and J 4 bases short, with 10 bases between. Germline values: CDR1 MNHEY, CDR2 SMNVEV (reference sequence). The chain's CDR3 is CASSSTGRTEAFF. CDR3 nucleotide sequence: TGTGCCAGCAGTTCAACTGGGCGCACTGAAGCTTTCTTT.

V and J are TRBV28 and TRBJ1-1; 7 bases are a match to TRBD1. J lost 3 bases, V lost 10 bases, and 8 bases had no gene match. Germline V gene lookup returns CDR1 MDHEN and CDR2 SYDVKM. This CDR3 contains 13 residues. CDR3 in amino acids: CATQGDKYTEAFF. Written as DNA, the CDR3 is TGTGCCACCCAGGGGGACAAATACACTGAAGCTTTCTTT. The full variable domain, in which reference TRBV28 and TRBJ1-1 provide the parts outside the CDR3, is DVKVTQSSRYLVKRTGEKVFLECVQDMDHENMFWYRQDPGLGLRLIYFSYDVKMKEKGDIPEGYSVSREKKERFSLILESASTNQTSMYLCATQGDKYTEAFFGQGTRLTVV.

J is TRBJ2-7 and V is TRBV6-1, with 10 nucleotides matching TRBD2. V gave up 2 bases and J gave up 6 bases; unmatched junction bases: 10. Germline CDR1 reads MNHNS; CDR2 reads SASEGT. The CDR3 covers 16 residues. The CDR3 DNA is TGTGCCAGCAGTGAACGGCTAGCGGGAGCCGCGAGCGAGCAGTACTTC. Translating gives CASSERLAGAASEQYF.